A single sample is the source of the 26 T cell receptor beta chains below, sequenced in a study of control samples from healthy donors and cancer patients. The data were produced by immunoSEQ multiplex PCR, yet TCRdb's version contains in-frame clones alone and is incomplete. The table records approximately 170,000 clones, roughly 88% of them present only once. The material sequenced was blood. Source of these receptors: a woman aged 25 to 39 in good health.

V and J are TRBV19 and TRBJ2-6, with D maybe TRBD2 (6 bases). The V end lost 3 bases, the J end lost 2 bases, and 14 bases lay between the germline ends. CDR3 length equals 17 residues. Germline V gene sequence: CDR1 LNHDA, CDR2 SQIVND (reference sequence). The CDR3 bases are TGTGCCAGTAGTATCCGGGGGTCAATTACTGGGGCCAACGTCCTGACTTTC. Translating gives CASSIRGSITGANVLTF.

The CDR3 DNA reads as TGTGCCAGCAGCGTAGTTGGTGGGCCCAACTATGGCTACACCTTC. Residues: CASSVVGGPNYGYTF. The V call is TRBV9, the J call TRBJ1-2; D gene ambiguous. Per germline, CDR1 SGDLS and CDR2 YYNGEE. V was clipped by 0 bases and J by 2 bases, with 11 bases between them. The CDR3 spans 15 residues.

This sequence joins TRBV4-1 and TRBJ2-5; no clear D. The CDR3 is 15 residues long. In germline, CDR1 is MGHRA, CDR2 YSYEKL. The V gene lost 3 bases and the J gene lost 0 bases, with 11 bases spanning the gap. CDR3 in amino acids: CASSQGPPYQETQYF. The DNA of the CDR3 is TGCGCCAGCAGCCAGGGCCCACCGTACCAAGAGACCCAGTACTTC.

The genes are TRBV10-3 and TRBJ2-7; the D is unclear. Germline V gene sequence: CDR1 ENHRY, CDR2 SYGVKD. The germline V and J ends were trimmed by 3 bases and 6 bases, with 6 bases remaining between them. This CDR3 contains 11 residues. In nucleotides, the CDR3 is TGTGCCATCAGTGAAAGAGGCGAGCAGTACTTC. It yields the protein CAISERGEQYF.

Written as DNA, the CDR3 is TGTGCCAGCAGGGGGCAGGGGGCAGGCGAGCAGTACTTC. This codes for CASRGQGAGEQYF. This chain joins TRBV2 and TRBJ2-7; TRBD1 aligns across 8 bases. Germline values: CDR1 SNHLY, CDR2 FYNNEI. This CDR3 contains 13 residues. The junction had 7 bases not matched to a gene; V was cut back by 6 bases and J by 6 bases.

CDR3 region: CASSWTAGRWYGYTF. CDR3 coding DNA: TGTGCCAGTAGTTGGACCGCAGGGCGCTGGTATGGCTACACCTTC. The rearrangement links TRBV19 to TRBJ1-2, with TRBD1 as a possible D gene (5 bases). V lost 5 bases and J 5 bases, leaving 18 bases between the germline ends. The CDR3 extends over 15 amino acids. Germline-derived CDR1 and CDR2 are LNHDA and SQIVND (reference sequence).

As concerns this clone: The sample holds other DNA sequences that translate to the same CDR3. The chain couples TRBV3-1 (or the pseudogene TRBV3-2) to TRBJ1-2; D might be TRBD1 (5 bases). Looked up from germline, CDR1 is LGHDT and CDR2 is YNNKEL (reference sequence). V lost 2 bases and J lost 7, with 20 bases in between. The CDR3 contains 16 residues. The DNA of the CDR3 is TGTGCCAGCAGCCAAAGGGCACGACGGGGGGGAGGTGGCTACACCTTC. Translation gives CASSQRARRGGGGYTF.

The CDR3 DNA follows: TGTGCCAGCAGCCCAGGGAGCGGGGGGGGCCTGGGGACCCAGTACTTC. Translating gives CASSPGSGGGLGTQYF. J is TRBJ2-5 and V is TRBV5-4; TRBD2 matches at 10 bases. J lost 7 bases, V lost 4 bases, and 13 bases had no gene match. The CDR3 consists of 16 residues. Per germline, CDR1 SGHNT and CDR2 YYREEE (reference sequence). The full variable domain, its missing parts supplied by reference TRBV5-4 and TRBJ2-5, is ETGVTQSPTHLIKTRGQQVTLRCSSQSGHNTVSWYQQALGQGPQFIFQYYREEENGRGNFPPRFSGLQFPNYSSELNVNALELDDSALYLCASSPGSGGGLGTQYFGPGTRLLVL.

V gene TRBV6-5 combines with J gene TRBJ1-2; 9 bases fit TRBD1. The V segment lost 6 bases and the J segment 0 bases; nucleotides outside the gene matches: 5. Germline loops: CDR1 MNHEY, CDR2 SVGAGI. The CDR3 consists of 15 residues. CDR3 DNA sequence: TGTGCCAGCAGCCTGGGACAGGGCTCTAACTATGGCTACACCTTC. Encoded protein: CASSLGQGSNYGYTF.

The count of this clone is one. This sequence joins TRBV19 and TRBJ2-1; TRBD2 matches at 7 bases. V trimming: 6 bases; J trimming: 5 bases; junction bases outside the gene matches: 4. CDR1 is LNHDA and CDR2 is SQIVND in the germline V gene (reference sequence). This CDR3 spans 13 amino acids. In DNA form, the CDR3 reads TGTGCCAGTAGCAGGGACTACCACAATGAGCAGTTCTTC. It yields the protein CASSRDYHNEQFF. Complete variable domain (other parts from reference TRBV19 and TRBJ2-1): DGGITQSPKYLFRKEGQNVTLSCEQNLNHDAMYWYRQDPGQGLRLIYYSQIVNDFQKGDIAEGYSVSREKKESFPLTVTSAQKNPTAFYLCASSRDYHNEQFFGPGTRLTVL.

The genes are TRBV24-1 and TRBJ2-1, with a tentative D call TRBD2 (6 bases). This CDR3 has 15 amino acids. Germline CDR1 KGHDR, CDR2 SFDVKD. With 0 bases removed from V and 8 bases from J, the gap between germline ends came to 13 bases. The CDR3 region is CATSDLPGTPDEQFF. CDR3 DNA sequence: TGTGCCACCAGTGATTTGCCCGGGACTCCTGATGAGCAGTTCTTC.

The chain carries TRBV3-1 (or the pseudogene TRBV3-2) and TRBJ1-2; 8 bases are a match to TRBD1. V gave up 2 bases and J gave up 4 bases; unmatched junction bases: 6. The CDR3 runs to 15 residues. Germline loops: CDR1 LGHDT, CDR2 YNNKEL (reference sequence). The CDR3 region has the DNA TGTGCCAGCAGCCAATCGGACAGGGTTCTCTATGGCTACACCTTC. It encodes CASSQSDRVLYGYTF.

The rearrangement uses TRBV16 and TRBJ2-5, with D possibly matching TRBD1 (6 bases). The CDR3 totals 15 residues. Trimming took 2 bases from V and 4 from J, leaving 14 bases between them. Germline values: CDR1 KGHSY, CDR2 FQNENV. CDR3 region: CASSQNHRAGETQYF. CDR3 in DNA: TGTGCCAGCAGCCAAAATCACAGGGCGGGAGAGACCCAGTACTTC.

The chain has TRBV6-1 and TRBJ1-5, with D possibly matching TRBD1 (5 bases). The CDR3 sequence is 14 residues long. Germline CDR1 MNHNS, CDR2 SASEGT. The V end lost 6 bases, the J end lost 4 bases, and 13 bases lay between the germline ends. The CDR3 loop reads CASSPGRLNQPQHF. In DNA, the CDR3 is TGTGCCAGCAGCCCGGGGCGACTTAATCAGCCCCAGCATTTT.

In nucleotides, the CDR3 is TGTGCCAGCAGTCAACTCCCAGATACGCAGTATTTT. Translated: CASSQLPDTQYF. The gene calls are TRBV3-1 (or the pseudogene TRBV3-2) and TRBJ2-3; D remains unclear. The ends were cut back, 6 bases at V and 4 bases at J, with 8 bases in the middle. This CDR3 has 12 residues. Looked up from germline, CDR1 is LGHDT and CDR2 is YNNKEL (reference sequence).

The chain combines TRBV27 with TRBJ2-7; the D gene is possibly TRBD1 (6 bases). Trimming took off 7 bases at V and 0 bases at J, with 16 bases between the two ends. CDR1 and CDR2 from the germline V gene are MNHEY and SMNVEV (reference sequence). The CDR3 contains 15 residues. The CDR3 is CASTSVGGGSYEQYF. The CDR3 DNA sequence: TGTGCCAGCACCTCCGTTGGGGGCGGCTCCTACGAGCAGTACTTC.

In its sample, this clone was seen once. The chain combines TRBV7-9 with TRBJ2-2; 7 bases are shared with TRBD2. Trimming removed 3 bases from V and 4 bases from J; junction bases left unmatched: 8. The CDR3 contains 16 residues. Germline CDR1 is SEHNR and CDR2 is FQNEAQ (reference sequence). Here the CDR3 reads CASSFPSGASTGELFF. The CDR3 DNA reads TGTGCCAGCAGCTTCCCGAGCGGGGCGAGCACCGGGGAGCTGTTTTTT.

CDR3: CSVGLGQGAGGYTF. The CDR3, as DNA: TGCAGCGTTGGCCTGGGACAGGGGGCAGGGGGCTACACCTTC. This sequence joins TRBV29-1 and TRBJ1-2; 12 bases line up with TRBD1. The CDR3 sequence is 14 residues long. The V and J ends lost 4 bases and 8 bases, in that order; junction bases with no gene match: 8. CDR1 and CDR2 from the germline V gene are SQVTM and ANQGSEA.

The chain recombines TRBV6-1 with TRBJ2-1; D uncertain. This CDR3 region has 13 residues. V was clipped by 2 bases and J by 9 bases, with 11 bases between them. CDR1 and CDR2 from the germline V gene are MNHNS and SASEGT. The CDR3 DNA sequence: TGTGCCAGCAGTGAACTAGAACGGAGTGAGCAGTTCTTC. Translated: CASSELERSEQFF.

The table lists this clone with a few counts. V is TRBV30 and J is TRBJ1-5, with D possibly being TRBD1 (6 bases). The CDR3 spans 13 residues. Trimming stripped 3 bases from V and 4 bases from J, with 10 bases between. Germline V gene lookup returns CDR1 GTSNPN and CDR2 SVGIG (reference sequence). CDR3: CAWSRGKNQPQHF. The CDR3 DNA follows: TGTGCCTGGAGCAGGGGTAAGAATCAGCCCCAGCATTTT.

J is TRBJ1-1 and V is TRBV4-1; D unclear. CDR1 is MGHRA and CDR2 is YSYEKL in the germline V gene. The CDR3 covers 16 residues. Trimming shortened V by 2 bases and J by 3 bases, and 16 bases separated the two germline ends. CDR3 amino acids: CASSQKPDRTDTEAFF. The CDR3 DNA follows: TGCGCCAGCAGCCAAAAACCGGACCGGACGGACACTGAAGCTTTCTTT.

The CDR3 spells CASSLSGTDSEAFF. In nucleotides, the CDR3 is TGTGCCAGCAGCCTCTCCGGGACAGACTCTGAAGCTTTCTTT. This rearrangement joins TRBV4-2 to TRBJ1-1, with TRBD1 identical over 7 bases. Germline lookup yields CDR1 LGHNA and CDR2 YNFKEQ. The CDR3 has 14 amino acids. V shed 4 bases and J 6 bases; nucleotides not matched to a gene: 8.

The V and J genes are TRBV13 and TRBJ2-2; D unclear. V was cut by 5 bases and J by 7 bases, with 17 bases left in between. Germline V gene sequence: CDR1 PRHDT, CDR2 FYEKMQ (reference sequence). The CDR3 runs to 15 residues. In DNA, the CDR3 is TGTGCCAGCAGCGGGCCTTCGGCGCCACGCGGGGAGCTGTTTTTT. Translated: CASSGPSAPRGELFF.

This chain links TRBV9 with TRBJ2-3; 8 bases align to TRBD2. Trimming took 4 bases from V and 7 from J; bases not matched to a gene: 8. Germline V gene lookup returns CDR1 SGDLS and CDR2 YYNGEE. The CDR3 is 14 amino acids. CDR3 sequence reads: CASSPHGGENTQYF. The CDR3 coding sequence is TGTGCCAGCAGCCCGCACGGGGGGGAGAATACGCAGTATTTT. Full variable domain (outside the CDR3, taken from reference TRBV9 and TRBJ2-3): DSGVTQTPKHLITATGQRVTLRCSPRSGDLSVYWYQQSLDQGLQFLIQYYNGEERAKGNILERFSAQQFPDLHSELNLSSLELGDSALYFCASSPHGGENTQYFGPGTRLTVL.

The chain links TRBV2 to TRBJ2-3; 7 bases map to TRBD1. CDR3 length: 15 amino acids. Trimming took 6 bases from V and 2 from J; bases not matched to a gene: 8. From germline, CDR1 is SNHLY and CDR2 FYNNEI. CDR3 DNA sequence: TGTGCCAGCAGACCAGACAGGGAACTCACAGATACGCAGTATTTT. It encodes CASRPDRELTDTQYF.

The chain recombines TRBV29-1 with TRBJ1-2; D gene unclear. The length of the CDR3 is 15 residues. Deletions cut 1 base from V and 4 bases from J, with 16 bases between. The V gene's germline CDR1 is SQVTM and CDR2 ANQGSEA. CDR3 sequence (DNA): TGCAGCGTTGAAGCATATAAACGGACGGGCTATGGCTACACCTTC. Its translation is CSVEAYKRTGYGYTF. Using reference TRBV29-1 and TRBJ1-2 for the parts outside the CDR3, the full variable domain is SAVISQKPSRDICQRGTSLTIQCQVDSQVTMMFWYRQQPGQSLTLIATANQGSEATYESGFVIDKFPISRPNLTFSTLTVSNMSPEDSSIYLCSVEAYKRTGYGYTFGSGTRLTVV.